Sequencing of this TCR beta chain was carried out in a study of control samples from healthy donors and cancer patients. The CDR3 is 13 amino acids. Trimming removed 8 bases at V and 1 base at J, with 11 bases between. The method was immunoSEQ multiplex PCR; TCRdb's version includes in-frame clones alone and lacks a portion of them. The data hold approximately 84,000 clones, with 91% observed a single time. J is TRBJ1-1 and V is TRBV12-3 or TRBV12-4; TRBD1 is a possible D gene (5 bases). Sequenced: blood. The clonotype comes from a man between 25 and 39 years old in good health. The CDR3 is CASGGGRNTEAFF. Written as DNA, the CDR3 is TGTGCCAGCGGGGGTGGACGGAACACTGAAGCTTTCTTT.